This T cell receptor beta chain was documented in a study of blood T cell repertoires in COVID-19. About the research overall: Sources were T cells, B-cell-depleted T cells, or PBMCs; the material itself was cDNA or gDNA.

Authors' methods: Estimation of nucleated cell counts was performed using reference gene primer amplification. The protocol was immunoSEQ multiplex PCR, while the TCRdb copy is restricted to in-frame clones and leaves out a portion. The V and J calls and the clone size are those of that table, but D and trimming were determined from the DNA. The sample has 75,000 to 95,000 clones; 82% are singletons. There are 13 residues in the CDR3. V lost 1 base and J 6 bases, leaving 9 bases between the germline ends. In germline, CDR1 is LGHDT, CDR2 YNNKEL (reference sequence). This sequence joins TRBV3-1 (or the pseudogene TRBV3-2) and TRBJ1-2; D may be TRBD1 (5 bases). This receptor was obtained from a human donor in a cohort sampled during active COVID-19. The sequenced material came from peripheral blood. Here the CDR3 reads CASSQAWGHGYTF. The CDR3 DNA is TGTGCCAGCAGCCAAGCTTGGGGCCATGGCTACACCTTC.